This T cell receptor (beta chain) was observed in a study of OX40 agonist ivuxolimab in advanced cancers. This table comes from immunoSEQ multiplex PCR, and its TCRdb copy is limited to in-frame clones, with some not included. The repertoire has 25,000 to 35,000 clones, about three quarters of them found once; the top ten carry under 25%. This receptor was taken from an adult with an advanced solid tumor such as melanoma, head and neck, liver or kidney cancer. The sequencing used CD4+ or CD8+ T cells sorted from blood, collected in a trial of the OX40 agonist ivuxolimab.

The chain's CDR3 is CASSIPSLPYEQYF. In DNA, the CDR3 is TGTGCCAGCAGTATTCCGTCTTTACCCTACGAGCAGTACTTC. The chain joins TRBV25-1 to TRBJ2-7, with D uncertain. The CDR3 length is 14 residues. Between the trimmed V and J ends, which lost 5 bases and 2 bases, there was a span of 13 bases. CDR1 MGHDK and CDR2 SYGVNS come from the germline V gene.